The 20 T cell receptor beta chains reported below all come from one sample, sequenced in a study of OX40 agonist ivuxolimab in advanced cancers. Some clones are missing from TCRdb's copy, which holds only in-frame ones; the method was immunoSEQ multiplex PCR. The table includes 65,000 to 70,000 clones, more than 70% detected once. Specimen: CD4+ or CD8+ T cells sorted from blood, collected in a trial of the OX40 agonist ivuxolimab. These receptors came from an adult with an advanced solid tumor such as melanoma, head and neck, liver or kidney cancer.

The rearrangement links TRBV5-4 to TRBJ1-1; weak D call: TRBD1 (5 bases). The CDR3 contains 13 residues. Germline CDR1 is SGHNT and CDR2 is YYREEE (reference sequence). V dropped 2 bases and J dropped 6 bases, with 11 bases sitting between them. The DNA of the CDR3 is TGTGCCAGCAGCTTTGGGGGAAGACCTGAAGCTTTCTTT. It encodes CASSFGGRPEAFF.

This chain links TRBV2 with TRBJ1-4, with TRBD1 as a possible D gene (5 bases). This CDR3 contains 14 residues. CDR1 and CDR2 from the germline V gene are SNHLY and FYNNEI. The V gene lost 2 bases and the J gene lost 7 bases, with 11 bases spanning the gap. This CDR3 reads CASSERGRAEKLFF. The CDR3 region has the DNA TGTGCCAGCAGTGAAAGGGGTAGGGCTGAAAAACTGTTTTTT. The full variable domain, with the rest looked up from reference TRBV2 and TRBJ1-4, is EPEVTQTPSHQVTQMGQEVILRCVPISNHLYFYWYRQILGQKVEFLVSFYNNEISEKSEIFDDQFSVERPDGSNFTLKIRSTKLEDSAMYFCASSERGRAEKLFFGSGTQLSVL.

This chain uses TRBV4-1 with TRBJ2-1; 14 bases line up with TRBD2. The CDR3 is 18 amino acids. Germline V gives CDR1 MGHRA, CDR2 YSYEKL. J gave up 3 bases and V 0 bases, and 4 bases lay outside the gene matches. CDR3: CASSQEGTSGSFYNEQFF. The CDR3 DNA sequence: TGCGCCAGCAGCCAAGAGGGGACTAGCGGGAGTTTCTACAATGAGCAGTTCTTC.

The chain has TRBV28 and TRBJ2-5, with D maybe TRBD1 (7 bases). From germline, CDR1 is MDHEN and CDR2 SYDVKM. This CDR3 comprises 18 residues. Trimming took 3 bases from V and 2 from J, leaving 22 bases between them. In nucleotides, the CDR3 is TGTGCCAGCAGTTTCCTAAGAGGGAGGACAGGTGTTCAAGAGACCCAGTACTTC. This translates into CASSFLRGRTGVQETQYF. Using reference TRBV28 and TRBJ2-5 for the parts outside the CDR3, the full variable domain is DVKVTQSSRYLVKRTGEKVFLECVQDMDHENMFWYRQDPGLGLRLIYFSYDVKMKEKGDIPEGYSVSREKKERFSLILESASTNQTSMYLCASSFLRGRTGVQETQYFGPGTRLLVL.

This sequence joins TRBV27 and TRBJ2-2, with 10 bases identical to TRBD1. Germline V gives CDR1 MNHEY, CDR2 SMNVEV (reference sequence). Germline trimming cut 6 bases from V and 4 bases from J; bases unmatched to any gene: 8. The CDR3 is 16 amino acids. The CDR3 spells CASSPRGQGPTGELFF. The CDR3 bases are TGTGCCAGCAGCCCAAGGGGACAGGGGCCCACCGGGGAGCTGTTTTTT.

J is TRBJ2-1 and V is TRBV29-1, with D perhaps being TRBD1 or TRBD2 (6 bases each). V was shortened by 8 bases and J by 3 bases, with 20 bases between the two germline ends. Germline-derived CDR1 and CDR2 are SQVTM and ANQGSEA. The CDR3 loop spans 15 amino acids. The CDR3 protein is CSSTGGYLGYNEQFF. The CDR3 DNA sequence: TGCAGCTCCACCGGGGGCTACCTTGGCTACAATGAGCAGTTCTTC.

The chain has TRBV9 and TRBJ1-5; 10 nucleotides agree with TRBD1. CDR1 is SGDLS, CDR2 YYNGEE, per germline. The V gene end was trimmed by 0 bases and the J gene end by 7 bases; junction bases not matched to a gene: 4. The CDR3 length is 15 residues. The DNA for the CDR3 is TGTGCCAGCAGCGTAGGACAGGGGGCAAGGCAGCCCCAGCATTTT. Protein product: CASSVGQGARQPQHF.

In this sample, this clone turned up a few times. The same CDR3 can be traced to other DNA sequences in this sample. The chain is built from TRBV7-3 and TRBJ2-2; weak D call: TRBD2 (5 bases). V was shortened by 5 bases and J by 0 bases, with 7 bases between the two germline ends. The CDR3 sequence is 14 residues long. From germline, CDR1 is SGHTA and CDR2 FQGTGA. CDR3 in amino acids: CASSQLANTGELFF. The CDR3 coding sequence is TGTGCCAGCAGCCAACTAGCGAACACCGGGGAGCTGTTTTTT.

The J gene is TRBJ2-7, the V gene TRBV30; D unclear. The CDR3 length is 12 residues. CDR1 and CDR2 (germline): GTSNPN, SVGIG (reference sequence). Trimming cost V 2 bases and J 2 bases, with 7 bases left between them. CDR3 protein: CAWSPQAYEQYF. Here the CDR3 DNA reads TGTGCCTGGAGTCCCCAGGCCTACGAGCAGTACTTC.

The chain couples TRBV10-3 to TRBJ2-3; D is tentatively TRBD1 or TRBD2 (5 bases each). Germline V gives CDR1 ENHRY, CDR2 SYGVKD. The CDR3 has 16 amino acids. V lost 3 bases and J 0 bases, leaving 13 bases between the germline ends. CDR3 sequence: CAISDPPGRSTDTQYF. DNA of the CDR3: TGTGCCATCAGTGACCCTCCGGGACGAAGCACAGATACGCAGTATTTT.

The chain is built from TRBV5-1 and TRBJ2-1; D gene ambiguous. Deletions cut 0 bases from V and 8 bases from J, with 12 bases between. CDR1 SGHRS and CDR2 YFSETQ come from the germline V gene. This CDR3 has 14 residues. Here the CDR3 reads CASSLELALDEQFF. CDR3 bases: TGCGCCAGCAGCTTGGAGCTTGCGTTAGATGAGCAGTTCTTC.

The chain combines TRBV19 with TRBJ1-5, with D possibly TRBD1 on 6 matching bases. CDR3 length: 15 amino acids. Germline CDR1 reads LNHDA; CDR2 reads SQIVND (reference sequence). V was cut by 3 bases and J by 7 bases, with 16 bases left in between. CDR3 protein: CASSISTGLKQPQHF. CDR3 in DNA: TGTGCCAGTAGTATTTCAACAGGGCTAAAGCAGCCCCAGCATTTT.

V is TRBV18 and J is TRBJ2-3, with 11 nucleotides matching TRBD1. Per germline, CDR1 KGHSH and CDR2 LQKENI. The CDR3 is 16 residues long. The trim removed 3 bases at V and 3 bases at J, leaving 5 bases unmatched. CDR3 sequence reads: CASSPQGQGGTDTQYF. CDR3 sequence (DNA): TGTGCCAGCTCACCCCAGGGACAGGGGGGGACAGATACGCAGTATTTT.

This clone was seen a single time. This sequence joins TRBV5-1 and TRBJ2-7; 7 positions match TRBD1. V shed 0 bases, J shed 11 bases, and the junction held 5 bases outside the gene matches. CDR3 length: 12 amino acids. Germline V gives CDR1 SGHRS, CDR2 YFSETQ. The CDR3 loop reads CASSLEGAAKYF. The CDR3 coding sequence is TGCGCCAGCAGCTTGGAGGGGGCTGCGAAGTACTTC.

V and J are TRBV25-1 and TRBJ2-7; 7 nucleotides agree with TRBD2. Germline V lookup: CDR1 MGHDK, CDR2 SYGVNS. This CDR3 is built from 14 residues. V dropped 2 bases and J dropped 3; count of bases not matched to a gene: 4. CDR3 amino acids: CASSEGAGLYEQYF. Written as DNA, the CDR3 is TGTGCCAGCAGTGAAGGAGCGGGGCTCTACGAGCAGTACTTC.

The J gene is TRBJ2-1, the V gene TRBV7-6; D is ambiguous. This CDR3 spans 15 amino acids. Per the germline V gene, CDR1 is SGHVS and CDR2 is FNYEAQ. Trimming removed 1 base from V and 3 bases from J, with 10 bases in between. The CDR3 DNA sequence: TGTGCCAGCAGCTTAGATAGGCAACGCTACAATGAGCAGTTCTTC. Translated: CASSLDRQRYNEQFF.

The rearrangement uses TRBV5-4 and TRBJ2-3; TRBD1 agrees at 7 bases. This CDR3 region has 16 residues. V trimming: 4 bases; J trimming: 6 bases; junction bases outside the gene matches: 14. CDR1 is SGHNT and CDR2 is YYREEE in the germline V gene (reference sequence). CDR3 in DNA: TGTGCCAGCAGCGCCCGGGACAGTCCAAAAGGGGATACGCAGTATTTT. Translated: CASSARDSPKGDTQYF.

The chain is built from TRBV5-1 and TRBJ2-5, with D hard to call. Germline V CDR1 and CDR2: SGHRS, YFSETQ. V lost 0 bases and J 1 base, leaving 4 bases between the germline ends. The CDR3 runs to 13 residues. The CDR3 loop is CASSLGPQETQYF. The DNA of the CDR3 is TGCGCCAGCAGCTTGGGGCCCCAAGAGACCCAGTACTTC.

CDR3 sequence reads: CASSLDPKGTGELFF. CDR3 bases: TGTGCCAGCAGCTTAGATCCCAAGGGCACCGGGGAGCTGTTTTTT. The chain carries TRBV5-6 and TRBJ2-2; D remains unclear. Trimming shortened V by 2 bases and J by 4 bases, and 12 bases separated the two germline ends. Germline CDR1 SGHDT, CDR2 YYEEEE. The CDR3 has 15 residues. The full variable domain, its missing parts supplied by reference TRBV5-6 and TRBJ2-2, is DAGVTQSPTHLIKTRGQQVTLRCSPKSGHDTVSWYQQALGQGPQFIFQYYEEEERQRGNFPDRFSGHQFPNYSSELNVNALLLGDSALYLCASSLDPKGTGELFFGEGSRLTVL.

The chain has TRBV5-5 and TRBJ2-1, with a possible D match to TRBD1 (6 bases). V dropped 4 bases and J dropped 3 bases, with 17 bases sitting between them. This CDR3 has 16 residues. Germline lookup yields CDR1 SGHKS and CDR2 YYEKEE (reference sequence). The CDR3 region has the DNA TGTGCCAGCAGCCGACAGGTGAATCCCGTCTACAATGAGCAGTTCTTC. It codes for CASSRQVNPVYNEQFF.